Shown below are 29 T cell receptor beta chains from a single sample sequenced in a study of T cells in Graves' hyperthyroidism and ophthalmopathy. Template material for amplifying TCR beta CDR3 regions consisted of RNA transcripts. Carried out on the TCR CDR3, a first-round RT-PCR used the HTBI primer set. One entry per CDR3 protein results from TCRdb running MiXCR on the multiplex PCR reads. The repertoire consists of more than 550,000 distinct CDR3 sequences, with roughly 17% occurring once and the leading ten covering around 15%. The sample consisted of blood. Receptors originate from a man aged 50 to 59 with Graves' hyperthyroidism.

In its sample, this clonotype was seen many times. The chain combines TRBV9 with TRBJ1-3; D gene ambiguous. The CDR3 runs to 15 residues. Trimming left V 0 bases short and J 4 bases short, with 11 bases between. Germline V CDR1 and CDR2: SGDLS, YYNGEE. CDR3 DNA sequence: TGTGCCAGCAGCGTAGACGTGGGCTCGGGAAACACCATATATTTT. This gives the protein CASSVDVGSGNTIYF.

This clonotype was observed a handful of times. This CDR3 reads CASSLVGQTANTGELFF. CDR3 DNA sequence: TGTGCCAGCAGCTTAGTTGGCCAGACCGCGAACACCGGGGAGCTGTTTTTT. The rearrangement links TRBV11-2 to TRBJ2-2; no firm D call. This CDR3 comprises 17 residues. The V end was cut by 1 base, the J end by 0 bases, with 12 bases between. Germline V CDR1 and CDR2: SGHAT, FQNNGV.

The rearrangement joins TRBV28 to TRBJ2-7; 10 bases line up with TRBD1. The CDR3 runs 14 residues. The germline V gene has CDR1 MDHEN and CDR2 SYDVKM. V trimming: 5 bases; J trimming: 3 bases; junction bases outside the gene matches: 4. The CDR3 region is CASSGDRGGYEQYF. As DNA, the CDR3 is TGTGCCAGCAGTGGGGACAGGGGAGGCTACGAGCAGTACTTC. Variable domain in full (rest from reference TRBV28 and TRBJ2-7): DVKVTQSSRYLVKRTGEKVFLECVQDMDHENMFWYRQDPGLGLRLIYFSYDVKMKEKGDIPEGYSVSREKKERFSLILESASTNQTSMYLCASSGDRGGYEQYFGPGTRLTVT.

This clonotype was found a few times. CDR3 loop: CAISGIRGMDTEAFF. Here the CDR3 DNA reads TGTGCCATCAGTGGGATCCGGGGGATGGATACTGAAGCTTTCTTT. The chain recombines TRBV10-3 with TRBJ1-1, with D possibly matching TRBD1 (5 bases). The length of the CDR3 is 15 residues. V gave up 4 bases and J gave up 5 bases, with 17 bases separating them. Germline CDR1 is ENHRY and CDR2 is SYGVKD.

This clonotype was seen ten or more times. This chain uses TRBV5-4 with TRBJ1-2; 9 bases align to TRBD1. J lost 4 bases, V lost 2 bases, and 3 bases had no gene match. The CDR3 has 14 residues. Germline V lookup: CDR1 SGHNT, CDR2 YYREEE (reference sequence). CDR3 region: CASSLPGQGYGYTF. The DNA of the CDR3 is TGTGCCAGCAGCTTACCGGGACAGGGCTATGGCTACACCTTC.

Points on this clonotype: This clone may be a read error of a much larger clone one base away. The CDR3 does not end in the conserved phenylalanine or tryptophan, so this is likely a read error. V gene TRBV6-1 combines with J gene TRBJ1-1; TRBD1 matches at 8 bases. Trimming cost V 5 bases and J 1 base; bases outside gene matches: 6. The CDR3 extends over 15 amino acids. CDR1 and CDR2 (germline): MNHNS, SASEGT. This CDR3 is CASSTGQGANTEAFL. The CDR3 DNA follows: TGTGCCAGCAGTACCGGACAGGGAGCGAACACTGAAGCTTTCCTT.

This clonotype was counted many times. The chain carries TRBV5-1 and TRBJ1-3, with D unclear. V lost 1 base and J lost 4, with 12 bases in between. CDR3 length: 15 residues. Germline V gene sequence: CDR1 SGHRS, CDR2 YFSETQ. Here the CDR3 reads CASSLSGNLGNTIYF. CDR3 sequence (DNA): TGCGCCAGCAGCTTGTCCGGAAATCTCGGAAACACCATATATTTT.

The chain recombines TRBV6-5 with TRBJ2-7; 10 bases align to TRBD1. The J segment lost 6 bases and the V segment lost 4 bases, leaving 15 bases of the junction unmatched. The CDR3 contains 17 residues. CDR1 and CDR2 (germline): MNHEY, SVGAGI. The CDR3 nucleotides are TGTGCCAGCAGTTCCACCCGACCGGGACAGGGGTTTCTCGAGCAGTACTTC. Amino acid sequence: CASSSTRPGQGFLEQYF.

This clonotype was seen repeatedly, ten times or more. The V and J genes are TRBV7-2 and TRBJ2-3; TRBD2 aligns across 13 bases. CDR1 SGHTA and CDR2 FQGNSA come from the germline V gene. The CDR3 runs to 15 residues. The trim removed 5 bases at V and 5 bases at J, leaving 4 bases unmatched. This chain's CDR3 is CASSLRTSGRDTQYF. DNA for the CDR3: TGTGCCAGCAGCCTTCGGACTAGCGGGAGAGATACGCAGTATTTT.

This chain links TRBV5-6 with TRBJ1-1; D not certain. CDR3 size: 12 residues. V was clipped by 4 bases and J by 4 bases, with 8 bases between them. The germline gives CDR1 SGHDT, CDR2 YYEEEE. CDR3 nucleotides: TGTGCCAGCAGCCCGGGCCTCACTGAAGCTTTCTTT. This sequence encodes CASSPGLTEAFF. Looking up the rest from reference TRBV5-6 and TRBJ1-1 gives the full variable domain: DAGVTQSPTHLIKTRGQQVTLRCSPKSGHDTVSWYQQALGQGPQFIFQYYEEEERQRGNFPDRFSGHQFPNYSSELNVNALLLGDSALYLCASSPGLTEAFFGQGTRLTVV.

This clonotype was seen at least ten times. The chain couples TRBV2 to TRBJ1-2; D uncertain. Trimming pared 4 bases from V and 0 bases from J, leaving 12 bases between. The CDR3 totals 15 residues. Germline-derived CDR1 and CDR2 are SNHLY and FYNNEI. CDR3 bases: TGTGCCAGCAGTGGGGTCAGAGGAGCTAACTATGGCTACACCTTC. It yields the protein CASSGVRGANYGYTF.

This clonotype was seen at least ten times. The chain has TRBV30 and TRBJ1-1; D uncertain. V lost 2 bases, J lost 4 bases, and 14 bases lay in between. This CDR3 has 14 amino acids. CDR1 and CDR2 (germline): GTSNPN, SVGIG (reference sequence). The CDR3 here is CAWSHDLGSTEAFF. The CDR3 nucleotides are TGTGCCTGGAGTCATGACCTAGGGAGCACTGAAGCTTTCTTT.

About this clonotype: Just one base apart from a much larger clone, this may be a read error. J is TRBJ1-1 and V is TRBV11-2; D ambiguous. CDR3 length: 15 residues. The V end lost 0 bases, the J end lost 4 bases, and 12 bases lay between the germline ends. In germline, CDR1 is SGHAT, CDR2 FQNNGV. CDR3 coding DNA: TGTGCCAGCAGCTTAGAGCACGGTGAAGGCACTGAAGCTTTCTTT. Its translation: CASSLEHGEGTEAFF.

This clonotype has more than one count but fewer than ten. The chain couples TRBV28 to TRBJ1-5; the D gene is possibly TRBD1 (5 bases). Trimming stripped 8 bases from V and 2 bases from J, with 10 bases between. CDR1 is MDHEN, CDR2 SYDVKM, per germline. This CDR3 region has 13 residues. The CDR3 nucleotides are TGTGCCAGCCTCCGGGACGGCAATCAGCCCCAGCATTTT. Its protein product is CASLRDGNQPQHF.

The chain employs TRBV18 and TRBJ1-4, with 7 bases identical to TRBD1. V lost 6 bases to trimming and J lost 5 bases; unmatched junction nucleotides: 9. Germline V gene lookup returns CDR1 KGHSH and CDR2 LQKENI. The CDR3 length is 15 residues. In DNA, the CDR3 is TGTGCCAGCTCCCGCGGGGGACAGCCCAATGAAAAACTGTTTTTT. Its translation is CASSRGGQPNEKLFF. Complete variable domain (other parts from reference TRBV18 and TRBJ1-4): NAGVMQNPRHLVRRRGQEARLRCSPMKGHSHVYWYRQLPEEGLKFMVYLQKENIIDESGMPKERFSAEFPKEGPSILRIQQVVRGDSAAYFCASSRGGQPNEKLFFGSGTQLSVL.

This clonotype was counted only a few times. The chain employs TRBV7-9 and TRBJ2-1; the D is unclear. The CDR3 loop spans 15 amino acids. The V gene lost 10 bases and the J gene lost 8 bases, with 24 bases spanning the gap. The germline V gene has CDR1 SEHNR and CDR2 FQNEAQ (reference sequence). DNA for the CDR3: TGTGCCACCGACTCCCTCAATCATAAGCCTGATGAGCAGTTCTTC. Protein sequence: CATDSLNHKPDEQFF.

This clonotype was detected ten times or more. Written as DNA, the CDR3 is TGTGCCAGCAGCGACAGGGTTACCTACAATGAGCAGTTCTTC. Its translation is CASSDRVTYNEQFF. The V call is TRBV12-3 or TRBV12-4, the J call TRBJ2-1, with 7 bases that match TRBD1. This CDR3 spans 14 amino acids. J gave up 2 bases and V 6 bases, and 4 bases lay outside the gene matches.

This clonotype has more than one count but fewer than ten. The chain combines TRBV19 with TRBJ2-1, with 12 bases aligning to TRBD2. J gave up 0 bases and V 1 base, and 1 base lay outside the gene matches. CDR1 and CDR2 from the germline V gene are LNHDA and SQIVND (reference sequence). The CDR3 is made up of 17 amino acids. Here the CDR3 reads CASSIGTSGISYNEQFF. The CDR3 bases are TGTGCCAGTAGTATAGGGACTAGCGGGATCTCCTACAATGAGCAGTTCTTC.

This clonotype was observed a handful of times. The chain carries TRBV28 and TRBJ2-7; 7 positions match TRBD2. Germline CDR1 MDHEN, CDR2 SYDVKM. V shed 7 bases, J shed 3 bases, and the junction held 12 bases outside the gene matches. CDR3 length: 15 residues. Here the CDR3 reads CASTQPAGNNYEQYF. In DNA form, the CDR3 reads TGTGCCAGCACCCAACCAGCGGGGAACAACTACGAGCAGTACTTC. Variable domain in full (rest from reference TRBV28 and TRBJ2-7): DVKVTQSSRYLVKRTGEKVFLECVQDMDHENMFWYRQDPGLGLRLIYFSYDVKMKEKGDIPEGYSVSREKKERFSLILESASTNQTSMYLCASTQPAGNNYEQYFGPGTRLTVT.

The chain employs TRBV18 and TRBJ2-1; D unresolved. This CDR3 spans 14 amino acids. Trimming stripped 5 bases from V and 7 bases from J, with 15 bases between. Germline V gives CDR1 KGHSH, CDR2 LQKENI. In DNA form, the CDR3 reads TGTGCCAGCTCAGCTCGGGCCGACGGGAATGAGCAGTTCTTC. Amino acid sequence: CASSARADGNEQFF.

This clonotype occurred a few times. The rearrangement uses TRBV6-2 or TRBV6-3 and TRBJ2-5; TRBD2 is a possible D gene (5 bases). The germline V gene encodes CDR1 MNHEY and CDR2 SVGEGT. V shed 10 bases and J shed 4 bases, with 13 bases lying between them. The CDR3 covers 12 residues. As DNA, the CDR3 is TGTGCCACTTCGAGGGCGCGAGAGACCCAGTACTTC. It encodes CATSRARETQYF.

V gene TRBV12-3 or TRBV12-4 combines with J gene TRBJ2-2; D call uncertain. The CDR3 spans 15 residues. Deletions cut 3 bases from V and 6 bases from J, with 14 bases between. CDR3 loop: CASSFDSAEPGELFF. The CDR3 bases are TGTGCCAGCAGTTTTGACTCGGCTGAACCCGGGGAGCTGTTTTTT.

This clonotype was counted between two and nine times. The rearrangement joins TRBV27 to TRBJ2-7; 9 nucleotides agree with TRBD2. The CDR3 length is 15 residues. The germline CDR1 and CDR2 sequences are MNHEY and SMNVEV (reference sequence). V lost 0 bases to trimming and J lost 2 bases; unmatched junction nucleotides: 2. In nucleotides, the CDR3 is TGTGCCAGCAGTTTATCGGGCGGGAGGGCCTACGAGCAGTACTTC. Protein sequence: CASSLSGGRAYEQYF.

This clonotype was detected ten times or more. V is TRBV7-8 and J is TRBJ1-5, with D hard to call. Trimming took 1 base from V and 0 from J, leaving 7 bases between them. The CDR3 sequence is 15 residues long. Germline CDR1 reads SGHVS; CDR2 reads FQNEAQ. The CDR3 sequence: CASSLVQSSNQPQHF. CDR3 bases: TGTGCCAGCAGCTTAGTACAGAGTAGCAATCAGCCCCAGCATTTT. The whole variable domain, remainder taken from reference TRBV7-8 and TRBJ1-5, is GAGVSQSPRYKVAKRGQDVALRCDPISGHVSLFWYQQALGQGPEFLTYFQNEAQLDKSGLPSDRFFAERPEGSVSTLKIQRTQQEDSAVYLCASSLVQSSNQPQHFGDGTRLSIL.

This clonotype has ten or more counts. The chain employs TRBV9 and TRBJ2-2, with 7 bases matching TRBD2. After removal of 1 base from V and 2 bases from J, the junction contained 14 bases not matched to a gene. CDR1 and CDR2 (germline): SGDLS, YYNGEE. The CDR3 totals 19 residues. In DNA, the CDR3 is TGTGCCAGCAGCGTATTTTCCGGAAGCGGGAAAGGTAACACCGGGGAGCTGTTTTTT. Translating gives CASSVFSGSGKGNTGELFF.

The sample holds one count of this clonotype. This chain connects TRBV19 to TRBJ2-7, with D unclear. CDR3 length equals 11 residues. The germline V and J ends were trimmed by 10 bases and 6 bases, with 13 bases remaining between them. The germline V gene encodes CDR1 LNHDA and CDR2 SQIVND (reference sequence). CDR3 region: CATSMWSEQYF. CDR3 sequence (DNA): TGTGCCACCTCTATGTGGTCCGAGCAGTACTTC.

This clonotype was counted ten times or more. The V and J genes are TRBV2 and TRBJ2-3; TRBD2 aligns across 8 bases. The CDR3 is made up of 17 amino acids. The junction had 10 bases not matched to a gene; V was cut back by 3 bases and J by 2 bases. CDR1 is SNHLY and CDR2 is FYNNEI in the germline V gene. DNA of the CDR3: TGTGCCAGCAGTGAGGAGGTTAGCGGGACTGTCACAGATACGCAGTATTTT. Residues: CASSEEVSGTVTDTQYF.

This clonotype occurred many times. The V gene is TRBV11-2, the J gene TRBJ2-1; D not certain. From germline, CDR1 is SGHAT and CDR2 FQNNGV. The V end lost 4 bases, the J end lost 8 bases, and 15 bases lay between the germline ends. There are 14 residues in the CDR3. The CDR3 is CASSSTLRPDEQFF. CDR3 in DNA: TGTGCCAGCAGCTCCACACTGAGGCCCGATGAGCAGTTCTTC.

Points on this clonotype: A much larger clone lies one base from this, so it may be a read error. The chain recombines TRBV4-2 with TRBJ2-5; the match to TRBD2 covers 8 bases. Trimming took 3 bases from V and 5 from J; bases not matched to a gene: 14. Germline V CDR1 and CDR2: LGHNA, YNFKEQ. This CDR3 is 17 amino acids long. The CDR3 DNA reads as TGTGCCAGCAGCCACACCCTAGCGAGCGGGAGAGTGGAGACCCAGTACTTC. This codes for CASSHTLASGRVETQYF.